This entry lists 25 T cell receptor beta chains sequenced from one sample in a study of blood T cell repertoires in COVID-19. Method: immunoSEQ multiplex PCR; TCRdb's copy keeps in-frame clones and lacks some. In the table there are about 64,000 clones, approximately 90% of which are singletons. The sample consisted of PBMCs or T cells enriched from blood (not recorded which). The receptors derive from a woman aged 40 to 55 who had recovered from COVID-19.

The V and J genes are TRBV3-1 (or the pseudogene TRBV3-2) and TRBJ2-1; TRBD2 is a possible D gene (8 bases). V was pared by 4 bases and J by 2 bases, with 15 bases between. This CDR3 spans 16 amino acids. The germline gives CDR1 LGHDT, CDR2 YNNKEL (reference sequence). CDR3: CASSRRGRGAYNEQFF. DNA for the CDR3: TGTGCCAGCAGCCGGAGGGGGCGGGGGGCCTACAATGAGCAGTTCTTC.

This clone occurred once. V gene TRBV5-1 combines with J gene TRBJ2-3; D call uncertain. This CDR3 is 12 amino acids long. V dropped 4 bases and J dropped 2 bases, with 5 bases sitting between them. Germline CDR1 SGHRS, CDR2 YFSETQ. CDR3 region: CASSVATDTQYF. Here the CDR3 DNA reads TGCGCCAGCAGCGTAGCCACAGATACGCAGTATTTT. The whole variable domain, filled in from reference TRBV5-1 and TRBJ2-3, reads KAGVTQTPRYLIKTRGQQVTLSCSPISGHRSVSWYQQTPGQGLQFLFEYFSETQRNKGNFPGRFSGRQFSNSRSEMNVSTLELGDSALYLCASSVATDTQYFGPGTRLTVL.

The sample holds one count of this clone. The chain carries TRBV11-3 and TRBJ2-7; D is uncertain. CDR1 is SGHNT and CDR2 is YENEEA in the germline V gene. V lost 1 base and J 0 bases, leaving 7 bases between the germline ends. This CDR3 comprises 14 residues. The CDR3 nucleotides are TGTGCCAGCAGCTTAGGTCCGGGCTCCTACGAGCAGTACTTC. This encodes CASSLGPGSYEQYF.

The chain uses TRBV18 and TRBJ2-5, with TRBD1 matching over 8 bases. The CDR3 consists of 14 residues. Germline V gene data show CDR1 as KGHSH and CDR2 as LQKENI. The V gene end was trimmed by 3 bases and the J gene end by 5 bases; junction bases not matched to a gene: 5. For the CDR3, the DNA is TGTGCCAGCTCACCTGGACAGGGAGATGAGACCCAGTACTTC. This translates into CASSPGQGDETQYF.

The rearrangement links TRBV6-5 to TRBJ1-5; 7 bases line up with TRBD1. CDR1 and CDR2 from the germline V gene are MNHEY and SVGAGI. The CDR3 sequence is 15 residues long. J was trimmed by 7 bases and V by 0 bases; bases with no gene match: 6. The CDR3 DNA is TGTGCCAGCAGTTACTCGATACTAGGGGGCCAGCCCCAGCATTTT. Translation gives CASSYSILGGQPQHF.

The rearrangement uses TRBV5-4 and TRBJ1-1; a possible D gene is TRBD1 (6 bases). This CDR3 has 15 amino acids. The germline V and J ends were trimmed by 3 bases and 8 bases, with 20 bases remaining between them. Germline V gene sequence: CDR1 SGHNT, CDR2 YYREEE (reference sequence). This CDR3 is CASSSPARGGSEAFF. CDR3 nucleotide sequence: TGTGCCAGCAGCTCGCCGGCGAGGGGGGGCTCCGAAGCTTTCTTT.

This clone was picked up a small number of times. The chain has TRBV6-1 and TRBJ1-5, with no clear D. CDR3 length: 15 residues. V was shortened by 0 bases and J by 0 bases, with 6 bases between the two germline ends. Germline V gives CDR1 MNHNS, CDR2 SASEGT. The CDR3 DNA sequence: TGTGCCAGCAGTGAAGCGGGCCATAGCAATCAGCCCCAGCATTTT. Its protein product is CASSEAGHSNQPQHF.

The chain couples TRBV4-1 to TRBJ2-5; D is possibly TRBD2 (5 bases). The V end lost 1 base, the J end lost 0 bases, and 12 bases lay between the germline ends. The CDR3 contains 16 residues. The germline V gene has CDR1 MGHRA and CDR2 YSYEKL. CDR3 bases: TGCGCCAGCAGCCAAGCCGGGGTCGGGTACCAAGAGACCCAGTACTTC. Its protein product is CASSQAGVGYQETQYF.

J is TRBJ2-1 and V is TRBV5-1; weak D call: TRBD1 (6 bases). Germline lookup yields CDR1 SGHRS and CDR2 YFSETQ. CDR3 length: 17 amino acids. The germline V and J ends were trimmed by 4 bases and 0 bases, with 17 bases remaining between them. The CDR3 coding sequence is TGCGCCAGCAGCCGTACTTCAGACAGGAGCTCCTACAATGAGCAGTTCTTC. It translates to CASSRTSDRSSYNEQFF. The variable domain in full, with the rest retrieved from reference TRBV5-1 and TRBJ2-1, is KAGVTQTPRYLIKTRGQQVTLSCSPISGHRSVSWYQQTPGQGLQFLFEYFSETQRNKGNFPGRFSGRQFSNSRSEMNVSTLELGDSALYLCASSRTSDRSSYNEQFFGPGTRLTVL.

The genes are TRBV2 and TRBJ2-2, with TRBD1 matching 10 bases. The CDR3 has 14 residues. Trimming at V came to 11 bases and at J to 3 bases, leaving 6 bases not matched to a gene. Germline loops: CDR1 SNHLY, CDR2 FYNNEI. The CDR3 coding sequence is TGTGCCTTAACCGGGACAGGGGACACCGGGGAGCTGTTTTTT. As protein: CALTGTGDTGELFF.

The chain couples TRBV5-1 to TRBJ2-7; 7 nucleotides match TRBD1. CDR3 length: 14 residues. Trimming removed 3 bases from V and 2 bases from J; junction bases left unmatched: 5. The germline gives CDR1 SGHRS, CDR2 YFSETQ. CDR3 region: CASSSTGSTYEQYF. The CDR3 DNA reads as TGCGCCAGCAGCTCGACAGGGAGTACCTACGAGCAGTACTTC.

The V and J genes are TRBV9 and TRBJ2-3; 12 bases match TRBD2. J gave up 4 bases and V 4 bases, and 7 bases lay outside the gene matches. The CDR3 is 16 amino acids. Germline CDR1 and CDR2: SGDLS and YYNGEE. The CDR3 DNA follows: TGTGCCAGCAGCCTTGCTAGCGGGGGGGCCCCAGATACGCAGTATTTT. It is translated as CASSLASGGAPDTQYF.

The genes are TRBV19 and TRBJ2-2, with unresolved D. The CDR3 spans 14 residues. CDR1 is LNHDA, CDR2 SQIVND, per germline (reference sequence). The V gene lost 6 bases and the J gene lost 5 bases, with 13 bases spanning the gap. Here the CDR3 reads CASSNLRWTGELFF. As DNA, the CDR3 is TGTGCCAGTAGCAATTTGAGATGGACCGGGGAGCTGTTTTTT.

The chain recombines TRBV7-6 with TRBJ2-3, with D tentatively TRBD1 (6 bases). Germline-derived CDR1 and CDR2 are SGHVS and FNYEAQ. The V and J ends lost 3 bases and 6 bases respectively, with 10 bases between them. The CDR3 has 13 residues. This CDR3 reads CASSFGQSDTQYF. The CDR3 bases are TGTGCCAGCAGCTTCGGACAGAGTGATACGCAGTATTTT.

This rearrangement joins TRBV5-6 to TRBJ1-2; D is undetermined. Trimming removed 0 bases at V and 2 bases at J, with 8 bases between. Germline V CDR1 and CDR2: SGHDT, YYEEEE. The CDR3 runs to 14 residues. CDR3 DNA: TGTGCCAGCAGCTTGGTACAGCAAAACTATGGCTACACCTTC. This translates into CASSLVQQNYGYTF.

The chain combines TRBV2 with TRBJ1-5; D not resolved. Per germline, CDR1 SNHLY and CDR2 FYNNEI. This CDR3 contains 12 residues. Trimming removed 1 base at V and 9 bases at J, with 7 bases between. DNA for the CDR3: TGTGCCAGCAGTGAAGGTCTCTGGCCCCAGCATTTT. It codes for CASSEGLWPQHF.

This chain joins TRBV19 and TRBJ1-2, with D possibly TRBD1 on 6 matching bases. V lost 6 bases to trimming and J lost 4 bases, with 18 bases between them. This CDR3 contains 15 residues. Germline V gene data show CDR1 as LNHDA and CDR2 as SQIVND (reference sequence). This CDR3 is CASSQDSTQGYGYTF. CDR3 DNA sequence: TGTGCCAGTAGCCAGGACAGTACCCAAGGCTATGGCTACACCTTC.

The V gene is TRBV5-8, the J gene TRBJ1-2; D unclear. V shed 0 bases and J shed 2 bases, with 11 bases lying between them. Germline loops: CDR1 SGHTS, CDR2 YDEGEE. The CDR3 contains 15 residues. The CDR3 reads CASSLVGSSNYGYTF. CDR3 sequence (DNA): TGTGCCAGCAGCTTGGTTGGCAGTTCGAACTATGGCTACACCTTC.

The chain uses TRBV11-3 and TRBJ2-5; the match to TRBD1 covers 8 bases. Germline CDR1 SGHNT, CDR2 YENEEA. The CDR3 is 14 amino acids. Germline trimming cut 3 bases from V and 3 bases from J; bases unmatched to any gene: 3. CDR3 DNA sequence: TGTGCCAGCAGCTTCGGGACAGGTGAAGAGACCCAGTACTTC. This codes for CASSFGTGEETQYF.

The chain joins TRBV5-1 to TRBJ1-4; D uncertain. This CDR3 spans 15 amino acids. V lost 0 bases and J 0 bases, leaving 6 bases between the germline ends. Per the germline V gene, CDR1 is SGHRS and CDR2 is YFSETQ. The CDR3 nucleotides are TGCGCCAGCAGCTTGGACGGTGCAACTAATGAAAAACTGTTTTTT. It codes for CASSLDGATNEKLFF.

This clone was seen only a few times. The chain couples TRBV6-5 to TRBJ2-7, with D maybe TRBD1 (5 bases). The CDR3 is 14 amino acids. V was pared by 4 bases and J by 0 bases, with 10 bases between. Germline V gives CDR1 MNHEY, CDR2 SVGAGI. CDR3: CASSSDTISYEQYF. CDR3 in DNA: TGTGCCAGCAGTTCGGACACGATCTCCTACGAGCAGTACTTC.

The chain has TRBV7-8 and TRBJ2-5; 7 positions agree with TRBD1. This CDR3 comprises 17 residues. Unmatched junction bases numbered 9, after V lost 0 bases and J lost 2 bases. Germline loops: CDR1 SGHVS, CDR2 FQNEAQ. This chain's CDR3 is CASSLADTGAQQETQYF. The CDR3 bases are TGTGCCAGCAGCTTAGCCGATACAGGGGCCCAACAAGAGACCCAGTACTTC.

V is TRBV7-9 and J is TRBJ2-5; 7 nucleotides match TRBD2. The germline gives CDR1 SEHNR, CDR2 FQNEAQ (reference sequence). V lost 2 bases to trimming and J lost 0 bases; unmatched junction nucleotides: 9. The CDR3 extends over 17 amino acids. This chain's CDR3 is CASSLIRASGYQETQYF. The CDR3 bases are TGTGCCAGCAGCTTAATTAGGGCTAGCGGATACCAAGAGACCCAGTACTTC.

The V and J genes are TRBV7-9 and TRBJ1-1; the D is unclear. Germline V gene sequence: CDR1 SEHNR, CDR2 FQNEAQ (reference sequence). This CDR3 has 14 residues. Trimming stripped 4 bases from V and 5 bases from J, with 14 bases between. The CDR3 loop reads CASSSREVETEAFF. In nucleotides, the CDR3 is TGTGCCAGCAGCTCGCGGGAGGTAGAGACTGAAGCTTTCTTT.

The chain is built from TRBV7-6 and TRBJ2-2; 7 bases align to TRBD2. The CDR3 runs 13 residues. V was clipped by 3 bases and J by 5 bases; unmatched bases: 0. The germline gives CDR1 SGHVS, CDR2 FNYEAQ. CDR3 in DNA: TGTGCCAGCAGCTTGGGGGGGACCGGGGAGCTGTTTTTT. Protein product: CASSLGGTGELFF.